This TCR beta chain was profiled in a study of cytomegalovirus exposure and HLA in healthy donors. Study-level information: HLA-typed donors were the source of 83 million or so unique TCRs held in an early data release.

60 Vbeta and 13 Jbeta primers were used in PCR. The table came from immunoSEQ multiplex PCR; TCRdb's copy has only in-frame clones and leaves some out. The sample gives 85,000 to 100,000 clones, roughly nine tenths of which show up once; approximately 10% is in the top ten. This clone was seen only a few times. Its cognate antigen is unknown. Regarding the study as a whole: Reportedly, cytomegalovirus status was diagnosed with high sensitivity and specificity. One variant, a missense change in DCLRE1C, was linked in a later analysis to TCR beta V- and J-gene trimming.

V shed 2 bases and J 3 bases; nucleotides not matched to a gene: 5. Per germline, CDR1 MNHEY and CDR2 SVGAGI. The CDR3 loop spans 16 amino acids. The clonotype comes from a man aged 25 to 40 in good health and CMV-seropositive. Sequencing used PBMCs. The genes are TRBV6-5 and TRBJ2-7; TRBD2 matches 12 bases. CDR3 sequence reads: CASSYTRTSGNYEQYF. CDR3 bases: TGTGCCAGCAGTTACACGAGGACTAGCGGGAACTACGAGCAGTACTTC.